These 19 T cell receptor beta chains were sequenced from one sample in a study of type 1 and type 2 diabetes patients. Amplification started from genomic DNA. Amplification of the beta chain CDR3 used 30 forward and 13 reverse multiplex primers. TCRdb reprocessed the multiplex PCR reads with MiXCR, giving one entry per CDR3 protein. The sample has some 250,000 distinct CDR3 sequences; more than 40% are singletons. Source material: peripheral blood mononuclear cells (PBMCs). The receptors derive from a man aged 18 to 30 with type 2 diabetes.

The V gene is TRBV10-3, the J gene TRBJ1-4, with 7 positions matching TRBD1. The CDR3 extends over 15 amino acids. V dropped 5 bases and J dropped 6; count of bases not matched to a gene: 9. Germline CDR1 reads ENHRY; CDR2 reads SYGVKD. CDR3 protein: CAISKTGEVDEKLFF. Written as DNA, the CDR3 is TGTGCCATCAGTAAAACAGGGGAGGTTGATGAAAAACTGTTTTTT.

This clonotype was detected only a few times. The chain couples TRBV7-6 to TRBJ2-7, with no clear D. Germline CDR1 SGHVS, CDR2 FNYEAQ. This CDR3 comprises 13 residues. Trimming removed 1 base at V and 5 bases at J, with 9 bases between. CDR3 bases: TGTGCCAGCAGCTTAGAGGTTCGCCACGAGCAGTACTTC. Its protein product is CASSLEVRHEQYF.

The rearrangement links TRBV7-8 to TRBJ2-1, with 14 positions matching TRBD2. V was clipped by 5 bases and J by 8 bases; unmatched bases: 11. CDR3 length equals 17 residues. CDR1 is SGHVS, CDR2 FQNEAQ, per germline. The DNA of the CDR3 is TGTGCCAGCAGCCTCCCGACTAGCGGGAGGGCCAGGGATGAGCAGTTCTTC. It codes for CASSLPTSGRARDEQFF.

This clonotype was found a few times. The chain couples TRBV12-3 or TRBV12-4 to TRBJ2-2; D not certain. This CDR3 is 13 amino acids long. V lost 5 bases, J lost 2 bases, and 6 bases lay in between. The CDR3 bases are TGTGCCAGCAGTCTCCGAAACACCGGGGAGCTGTTTTTT. Protein sequence: CASSLRNTGELFF.

This clonotype was seen at least ten times. This chain joins TRBV19 and TRBJ2-5; maybe TRBD2 (7 bases). The CDR3 sequence is 14 residues long. Germline CDR1 reads LNHDA; CDR2 reads SQIVND (reference sequence). The V and J ends lost 3 bases and 4 bases respectively, with 12 bases between them. CDR3 DNA: TGTGCCAGTAGTATTGGGGGGGGCGCAGAGACCCAGTACTTC. Encoded protein: CASSIGGGAETQYF.

The chain links TRBV19 to TRBJ2-1; 8 bases line up with TRBD2. The CDR3 sequence is 16 residues long. Germline CDR1 and CDR2: LNHDA and SQIVND (reference sequence). V lost 7 bases to trimming and J lost 2 bases; unmatched junction nucleotides: 10. The CDR3 nucleotides are TGTGCCAGTAAGCCGGGGGGGGGAGGCCCCTACAATGAGCAGTTCTTC. Translated: CASKPGGGGPYNEQFF. Full variable domain (outside the CDR3, taken from reference TRBV19 and TRBJ2-1): DGGITQSPKYLFRKEGQNVTLSCEQNLNHDAMYWYRQDPGQGLRLIYYSQIVNDFQKGDIAEGYSVSREKKESFPLTVTSAQKNPTAFYLCASKPGGGGPYNEQFFGPGTRLTVL.

There are a few counts of this clonotype. CDR3 nucleotide sequence: TGTGCCAGCAGCGCTGCGACAGCCCGTTCACCCCTCCACTTT. This encodes CASSAATARSPLHF. The rearrangement links TRBV2 to TRBJ1-6, with D possibly being TRBD1 (5 bases). CDR3 length: 14 amino acids. Germline V lookup: CDR1 SNHLY, CDR2 FYNNEI. V lost 6 bases and J lost 9, with 15 bases in between.

V is TRBV29-1 and J is TRBJ1-1; weak D call: TRBD1 (5 bases). V dropped 0 bases and J dropped 0 bases, with 11 bases sitting between them. The germline V gene encodes CDR1 SQVTM and CDR2 ANQGSEA. This CDR3 spans 15 amino acids. The CDR3 sequence is CSVEDRQYLNTEAFF. As DNA, the CDR3 is TGCAGCGTTGAAGATCGACAGTACTTGAACACTGAAGCTTTCTTT.

This clonotype has only a few counts. The chain employs TRBV2 and TRBJ2-7; TRBD2 agrees at 12 bases. Germline V gene lookup returns CDR1 SNHLY and CDR2 FYNNEI. The CDR3 is 15 amino acids. V shed 6 bases, J shed 5 bases, and the junction held 8 bases outside the gene matches. The CDR3 nucleotides read TGTGCCAGCAGGAATCTAGCGGGAGGGCCAAACGAGCAGTACTTC. Its protein is CASRNLAGGPNEQYF.

This clonotype was seen only a few times. The J gene is TRBJ2-6, the V gene TRBV29-1, with D unclear. CDR1 and CDR2 (germline): SQVTM, ANQGSEA. The CDR3 is 16 amino acids. The V gene lost 0 bases and the J gene lost 2 bases, with 11 bases spanning the gap. CDR3 sequence (DNA): TGCAGCGTTGAAGAAGTGGTGGTAACTGGGGCCAACGTCCTGACTTTC. Translating gives CSVEEVVVTGANVLTF.

The table lists this clonotype with a count of one. The genes are TRBV6-2 or TRBV6-3 and TRBJ2-1; 8 bases are a match to TRBD2. The V gene end was trimmed by 4 bases and the J gene end by 7 bases; junction bases not matched to a gene: 6. This CDR3 spans 14 amino acids. CDR1 MNHEY and CDR2 SVGEGT come from the germline V gene. The CDR3 nucleotides are TGTGCCAGCAGTTTCAGCGGGAGAATAAATGAGCAGTTCTTC. It specifies CASSFSGRINEQFF.

The chain is built from TRBV9 and TRBJ2-6, with D maybe TRBD1 (6 bases). CDR1 and CDR2 from the germline V gene are SGDLS and YYNGEE. V lost 5 bases and J 2 bases, leaving 11 bases between the germline ends. The CDR3 extends over 15 amino acids. CDR3 sequence: CASSVDRPGANVLTF. The CDR3 bases are TGTGCCAGCAGTGTTGACAGGCCTGGGGCCAACGTCCTGACTTTC.

CDR3 sequence (DNA): TGTGCCAGCAGACGTGAATACGGGGAGCTGTTTTTT. It translates to CASRREYGELFF. The rearrangement links TRBV6-5 to TRBJ2-2, with no clear D. The CDR3 has 12 residues. Germline-derived CDR1 and CDR2 are MNHEY and SVGAGI. V shed 6 bases and J shed 7 bases, with 9 bases lying between them.

This chain joins TRBV11-2 and TRBJ1-6; D not certain. CDR3 size: 14 residues. CDR1 and CDR2 from the germline V gene are SGHAT and FQNNGV. Trimming took 3 bases from V and 10 from J, leaving 13 bases between them. The CDR3 nucleotides read TGTGCCAGCAGCTTCGCGGCGCGTTACTCACCCCTCCACTTT. This codes for CASSFAARYSPLHF.

This clonotype was seen many times. V and J are TRBV15 and TRBJ2-5, with TRBD2 matching over 8 bases. J lost 5 bases, V lost 0 bases, and 8 bases had no gene match. Germline CDR1 and CDR2: LNHNV and YYDKDF (reference sequence). This CDR3 has 16 amino acids. Written as DNA, the CDR3 is TGTGCCACCAGCAGAGATAGGGCTAGCGGGTTGGAGACCCAGTACTTC. This sequence encodes CATSRDRASGLETQYF.

CDR3 in DNA: TGTGCCAGCAGTTTATCAGGGAGTAGTGGCTACACCTTC. Amino acids: CASSLSGSSGYTF. The chain recombines TRBV27 with TRBJ1-2; D uncertain. The germline V gene has CDR1 MNHEY and CDR2 SMNVEV (reference sequence). V was pared by 0 bases and J by 7 bases, with 9 bases between. CDR3 length: 13 amino acids.

Concerning this clonotype: The final CDR3 position lacks the conserved phenylalanine or tryptophan, pointing to a likely read error. This sequence joins TRBV2 and TRBJ2-5; D unclear. The J call could be wrong; TRBJ2-1 is a better fit for the DNA end. Germline V gives CDR1 SNHLY, CDR2 FYNNEI. The CDR3 consists of 13 residues. The CDR3: CASSVPEFNEQFS. As DNA, the CDR3 is TGTGCCAGCAGTGTGCCGGAGTTCAATGAGCAGTTCTCC.

V usage is TRBV7-2 and J usage is TRBJ2-7; the D gene is possibly TRBD1 (6 bases). The CDR3 extends over 18 amino acids. Germline CDR1 SGHTA, CDR2 FQGNSA. Trimming cost V 1 base and J 2 bases, with 21 bases left between them. CDR3 protein: CASSLVPPTTGRAYEQYF. The DNA of the CDR3 is TGTGCCAGCAGCTTAGTTCCACCTACGACAGGTAGGGCCTACGAGCAGTACTTC.

There are a few counts of this clonotype. This chain uses TRBV7-3 with TRBJ1-1; 8 nucleotides agree with TRBD1. Germline values: CDR1 SGHTA, CDR2 FQGTGA. After removal of 5 bases from V and 4 bases from J, the junction contained 6 bases not matched to a gene. There are 14 residues in the CDR3. CDR3 loop: CASSPGGRATEAFF. CDR3 nucleotide sequence: TGTGCCAGCAGCCCAGGGGGCCGAGCCACTGAAGCTTTCTTT.